The clone carrying this T cell receptor (beta chain) appeared once. The antigen remains undetermined. The data stem from a study of identifying expanded T cells in peripheral blood. Whole-study findings and limits: Differentially abundant clones: 0.95 to 1.5 between replicates, just under 17 at about 13 days, approximately 19 at four. Variance in clone template counts between approximately two-week samples significantly increased with total template count across all healthy donors.

Method: immunoSEQ multiplex PCR; TCRdb's copy keeps in-frame clones and lacks some. The table has tens of thousands of clones, about 88% seen once. Healthy donors had no documented immune events, such as infections, while sampled. The source is a person aged 18-69 years in good health. Material: blood.

CDR3 loop: CSALTNEKLFF. The CDR3 DNA is TGCAGTGCCTTGACAAATGAAAAACTGTTTTTT. This chain joins TRBV20-1 and TRBJ1-4, with D unresolved. The CDR3 contains 11 residues. CDR1 and CDR2 (germline): DFQATT, SNEGSKA (reference sequence). V dropped 6 bases and J dropped 5 bases, with 7 bases sitting between them.